The clone carrying this TCR beta chain appeared a few times. TCRdb fed the RT-PCR reads into MiXCR, producing one record per CDR3 protein. The sample consists of almost 700,000 distinct CDR3 sequences, over 12% of them appearing once. Germline CDR1 and CDR2: SGHRS and YFSETQ. Trimming at V came to 4 bases and at J to 5 bases, leaving 6 bases not matched to a gene. The CDR3 has 15 amino acids. The receptor was derived from a female donor in good health, serving as a healthy control. Sequencing input: memory CD4+ T cells from blood. The chain employs TRBV5-1 and TRBJ2-3; TRBD2 agrees at 11 bases. CDR3 sequence: CASSPLAGVQDTQYF. DNA of the CDR3: TGCGCCAGCAGCCCACTAGCGGGAGTCCAAGATACGCAGTATTTT.